The rows below give T cell receptor beta chains drawn from one sample of a study of cytomegalovirus exposure and HLA in healthy donors. Profiled with immunoSEQ multiplex PCR; TCRdb holds only in-frame clones, not every one. The table lists approximately 210,000 clones, 65% to 85% of them singletons. The sample comprised PBMCs. The receptors come from a man aged 18 to 35 in good health and CMV-seronegative. CDR3s include the opening cysteine and the closing phenylalanine or tryptophan. A D gene is named only where the DNA matches it firmly. Clone sizes are given selectively: once, few, many, or a class where the clone is expanded.

d_gene,j_gene,v_gene,abundance,CDR3aa,CDR3nt
TRBD1,TRBJ1-1,TRBV19,-,CASSLGQGATEAFF,TGTGCCAGTAGTCTCGGACAGGGAGCCACTGAAGCTTTCTTT
TRBD2,TRBJ2-7,TRBV19,-,CASSPIQGAGDRAYEQYF,TGTGCCAGTAGTCCGATCCAAGGCGCGGGAGATAGGGCCTACGAGCAGTACTTC
TRBD2,TRBJ2-3,TRBV10-2,-,CASSDPLAGARDTQYF,TGCGCCAGCAGCGACCCCCTAGCGGGGGCGAGAGATACGCAGTATTTT
-,TRBJ2-5,TRBV11-2,-,CASSSAAAPQETQYF,TGTGCCAGCAGCTCGGCGGCCGCTCCTCAAGAGACCCAGTACTTC
TRBD1,TRBJ1-4,TRBV4-3,-,CASSPDRATNEKLFF,TGCGCCAGCAGCCCTGACAGGGCGACTAATGAAAAACTGTTTTTT
-,TRBJ2-7,TRBV5-1,-,CASSLGFSGTYEQYF,TGCGCCAGCAGCTTGGGTTTCAGCGGAACCTACGAGCAGTACTTC
TRBD1,TRBJ2-5,TRBV7-9,-,CASSPLEGARETQYF,TGTGCCAGCAGCCCACTCGAGGGGGCTCGGGAGACCCAGTACTTC
-,TRBJ2-2,TRBV5-1,few,CASSLQGFNTGELFF,TGCGCCAGCAGCCTCCAGGGATTTAACACCGGGGAGCTGTTTTTT
TRBD1,TRBJ2-1,TRBV9,-,CASSAVVSDLWDSNNEQFF,TGTGCCAGCAGCGCCGTAGTATCGGATTTATGGGACAGCAACAATGAGCAGTTCTTC
-,TRBJ2-7,TRBV7-2,-,CASSLGLREASYEQYF,TGTGCCAGCAGCTTAGGGTTGCGGGAAGCATCCTACGAGCAGTACTTC
TRBD2,TRBJ2-1,TRBV28,once,CASRGMGTIHEQFF,TGTGCCAGCAGGGGGATGGGGACTATCCATGAGCAGTTCTTC
-,TRBJ2-7,TRBV6-6,once,CASSRVSGYEQYF,TGTGCCAGCAGCAGGGTGTCGGGCTACGAGCAGTACTTC
TRBD1,TRBJ2-1,TRBV9,-,CASSGQGAIDNEQFF,TGTGCCAGCAGCGGACAGGGGGCTATCGACAATGAGCAGTTCTTC
TRBD2,TRBJ2-1,TRBV5-1,once,CASSLLAGDLNEQFF,TGCGCCAGCAGCTTGCTGGCGGGAGATCTCAATGAGCAGTTCTTC
TRBD2,TRBJ2-2,TRBV19,-,CASSIGGLAGATGELFF,TGTGCCAGTAGTATAGGGGGACTAGCGGGGGCTACCGGGGAGCTGTTTTTT
-,TRBJ1-5,TRBV27,-,CASSLMGGQPQHF,TGTGCCAGCAGTTTGATGGGGGGTCAGCCCCAGCATTTT
-,TRBJ2-1,TRBV6-1,-,CASSEALSVSNEQFF,TGTGCCAGCAGTGAAGCGTTATCGGTATCCAATGAGCAGTTCTTC
-,TRBJ1-2,TRBV6-5,-,CASSYSALNYGYTF,TGTGCCAGCAGTTACTCGGCCCTTAACTATGGCTACACCTTC
-,TRBJ1-4,TRBV18,-,CASRDEKLFF,TGTGCCAGCCGGGATGAAAAACTGTTTTTT
-,TRBJ2-4,TRBV21-1,once,CASSTTTTGLAKNIQYF,TGTGCCAGCAGCACCACCACGACAGGGTTAGCCAAAAACATTCAGTACTTC
-,TRBJ2-7,TRBV29-1,-,CSVIWVLEGEQYF,TGCAGCGTTATCTGGGTTTTGGAGGGCGAGCAGTACTTC
TRBD1,TRBJ1-4,TRBV6-1,-,CASSDWTGGNEKLFF,TGTGCCAGCAGTGATTGGACAGGGGGAAATGAAAAACTGTTTTTT
TRBD2,TRBJ2-1,TRBV5-1,-,CASSLSSSGTYNEQFF,TGCGCCAGCAGCCTCAGCTCTAGCGGAACCTACAATGAGCAGTTCTTC
TRBD1,TRBJ1-5,TRBV7-8,few,CASSLGYRGPINQPQHF,TGTGCCAGCAGCTTAGGGTACAGGGGTCCAATAAATCAGCCCCAGCATTTT
TRBD1,TRBJ1-4,TRBV18,-,CASSPRGPVGTNEKLFF,TGTGCCAGCTCGCCCAGGGGGCCCGTGGGAACTAATGAAAAACTGTTTTTT
-,TRBJ1-3,TRBV19,-,CASSSYLGARGSGNTIYF,TGTGCCAGTAGTTCTTACCTCGGGGCCAGGGGCTCTGGAAACACCATATATTTT
TRBD2,TRBJ2-7,TRBV4-2,-,CASSQGIAGGFYEQYF,TGTGCCAGCAGCCAGGGTATAGCGGGAGGGTTCTACGAGCAGTACTTC
TRBD2,TRBJ2-5,TRBV10-1,-,CASSESNSGVQETQYF,TGCGCCAGCAGTGAGTCTAATAGCGGGGTACAAGAGACCCAGTACTTC
TRBD2,TRBJ2-5,TRBV7-3,-,CASSYPPGLAGVLSMETQYF,TGTGCCAGCAGCTATCCCCCCGGACTAGCGGGAGTTTTATCGATGGAGACCCAGTACTTC
TRBD1,TRBJ1-6,TRBV30,few,CAWSPGQPYNSPLHF,TGTGCCTGGAGCCCGGGACAGCCCTATAATTCACCCCTCCACTTT
TRBD1,TRBJ2-3,TRBV5-6,-,CASSPHRGVDTQYF,TGTGCCAGCAGCCCTCACAGGGGTGTAGATACGCAGTATTTT
TRBD1,TRBJ2-7,TRBV7-2,-,CASSLGTGGFYEQYF,TGTGCCAGCAGCTTAGGGACAGGGGGCTTCTACGAGCAGTACTTC
TRBD2,TRBJ2-5,TRBV11-2,-,CASSSQTSGGETQYF,TGTGCCAGCAGCTCCCAGACTAGCGGGGGAGAGACCCAGTACTTC
TRBD2,TRBJ2-3,TRBV28,-,CASSFGRGRNADTQYF,TGTGCCAGCAGTTTTGGTCGCGGGAGAAACGCAGATACGCAGTATTTT
-,TRBJ2-5,TRBV4-3,-,CASSQDSREGTQYF,TGCGCCAGCAGCCAAGATTCCAGGGAAGGGACCCAGTACTTC
TRBD1,TRBJ1-2,TRBV7-8,-,CASSLARDRGWYGYTF,TGTGCCAGCAGCTTAGCTAGAGACAGGGGTTGGTATGGCTACACCTTC
-,TRBJ1-4,TRBV14,few,CASSQETARFEKLFF,TGTGCCAGCAGCCAAGAGACAGCCAGGTTTGAAAAACTGTTTTTT
TRBD1,TRBJ2-7,TRBV9,once,CASSVWDSSYEQYF,TGTGCCAGCAGCGTCTGGGACAGCTCCTACGAGCAGTACTTC
-,TRBJ2-5,TRBV10-2,-,CASSESGQDKPVETQYF,TGCGCCAGCAGTGAGTCGGGGCAGGACAAACCGGTGGAGACCCAGTACTTC
TRBD1,TRBJ1-1,TRBV5-5,-,CASSKGQGLGWNTEAFF,TGTGCCAGCAGCAAAGGACAGGGGCTAGGGTGGAACACTGAAGCTTTCTTT
TRBD1,TRBJ2-7,TRBV19,once,CASSIAKGAGYEQYF,TGTGCCAGTAGTATAGCCAAGGGGGCTGGCTACGAGCAGTACTTC
-,TRBJ2-7,TRBV7-2,-,CASTGWGTYEQYF,TGTGCCAGTACGGGCTGGGGCACGTACGAGCAGTACTTC
-,TRBJ2-5,TRBV6-5,-,CASGGSKKTQYF,TGTGCCAGCGGGGGCAGTAAAAAGACCCAGTACTTC
-,TRBJ2-1,TRBV5-4,few,CASSSRDTLNEQFF,TGTGCCAGCAGCTCCCGGGACACCTTAAATGAGCAGTTCTTC
TRBD1,TRBJ1-5,TRBV10-2,-,CASSDVGQATAGNQPQHF,TGCGCCAGCAGTGATGTGGGACAGGCTACCGCGGGCAATCAGCCCCAGCATTTT
TRBD1,TRBJ2-1,TRBV18,-,CASSPQGATNNEQFF,TGTGCCAGCTCACCACAGGGGGCAACGAACAATGAGCAGTTCTTC
-,TRBJ2-7,TRBV5-6,-,CASSLRLAGSVYEQYF,TGTGCCAGCAGCTTGAGGCTGGCGGGATCGGTCTACGAGCAGTACTTC
TRBD1,TRBJ2-5,TRBV2,-,CASSSRDRGGETQYF,TGTGCCAGCAGCTCCCGGGACAGGGGGGGGGAGACCCAGTACTTC
TRBD1,TRBJ1-1,TRBV13,-,CASSLRTGGSNTEAFF,TGTGCCAGCAGCTTAAGGACAGGGGGGTCCAACACTGAAGCTTTCTTT
-,TRBJ2-1,TRBV6-5,-,CASSYSQGSSYNEQFF,TGTGCCAGCAGTTACTCGCAGGGGAGCTCCTACAATGAGCAGTTCTTC
-,TRBJ2-7,TRBV4-3,-,CASSHRGGSYEQYF,TGCGCCAGCAGCCACAGGGGAGGGTCCTACGAGCAGTACTTC
TRBD1,TRBJ1-3,TRBV4-1,-,CASSHHDRATGNTIYF,TGCGCCAGCAGCCACCATGACAGGGCCACAGGAAACACCATATATTTT
-,TRBJ2-1,TRBV5-1,-,CASSIPGGENNEQFF,TGCGCCAGCAGCATTCCGGGGGGCGAAAACAATGAGCAGTTCTTC
-,TRBJ2-2,TRBV7-7,-,CASSPDYYTGELFF,TGTGCTAGCAGCCCTGACTACTACACCGGGGAGCTGTTTTTT
-,TRBJ1-5,TRBV28,-,CASREGTYYSNQPQHF,TGTGCCAGCAGGGAAGGGACATATTATAGCAATCAGCCCCAGCATTTT
TRBD2,TRBJ2-7,TRBV2,-,CASSEGLASEQYF,TGTGCCAGCAGCGAGGGACTAGCGAGCGAGCAGTACTTC
-,TRBJ2-5,TRBV10-1,-,CATGRASTLDVAQETQYF,TGCGCCACAGGCAGGGCTTCAACGCTAGACGTGGCCCAAGAGACCCAGTACTTC
-,TRBJ2-7,TRBV5-7,few,CASSLAGLSPYEQYF,TGTGCCAGCAGCTTGGCCGGTCTGTCCCCCTACGAGCAGTACTTC